What follows are 20 T cell receptor beta chains derived from one specimen sequenced in a study of cytomegalovirus exposure and HLA in healthy donors. This PCR relied on a set of 60 Vbeta primers and 13 Jbeta primers. TCRdb's table, derived via immunoSEQ multiplex PCR, lists solely in-frame clones and lacks some. The sample holds roughly 100,000 clones, over 75% seen once. Material: PBMCs. Receptors were obtained from a man aged 55-75 years in good health and CMV-seropositive.

The chain has TRBV7-2 and TRBJ1-4; D might be TRBD1 (5 bases). V lost 5 bases and J lost 8, with 15 bases in between. Germline V gives CDR1 SGHTA, CDR2 FQGNSA. CDR3 length: 14 residues. The CDR3 coding sequence is TGTGCCAGCAGCCTAAGTCCAGGGCACGAAAAACTGTTTTTT. Translation gives CASSLSPGHEKLFF.

V and J are TRBV28 and TRBJ1-1; no definite D call. CDR3 size: 15 residues. Trimming left V 5 bases short and J 0 bases short, with 13 bases between. Germline V CDR1 and CDR2: MDHEN, SYDVKM. The CDR3 nucleotides are TGTGCCAGCAGTCCGTCGGACTCGCTGAACACTGAAGCTTTCTTT. This encodes CASSPSDSLNTEAFF.

This chain links TRBV14 with TRBJ2-5; a possible D gene is TRBD1 (5 bases). V lost 1 base and J lost 0, with 6 bases in between. Germline V gives CDR1 SGHDN, CDR2 FVKESK. The CDR3 extends over 14 amino acids. CDR3 region: CASSQVRDQETQYF. CDR3 bases: TGTGCCAGCAGCCAAGTCAGGGACCAAGAGACCCAGTACTTC. Complete variable domain (other parts from reference TRBV14 and TRBJ2-5): EAGVTQFPSHSVIEKGQTVTLRCDPISGHDNLYWYRRVMGKEIKFLLHFVKESKQDESGMPNNRFLAERTGGTYSTLKVQPAELEDSGVYFCASSQVRDQETQYFGPGTRLLVL.

The chain has TRBV28 and TRBJ2-7, with a tentative D call TRBD1 (6 bases). CDR1 is MDHEN and CDR2 is SYDVKM in the germline V gene. The V and J ends lost 4 bases and 3 bases respectively, with 13 bases between them. The CDR3 length is 14 residues. For the CDR3, the DNA is TGTGCCAGCAGTTCCCCAGGGGTCCTCTACGAGCAGTACTTC. It encodes CASSSPGVLYEQYF.

The V gene is TRBV4-2, the J gene TRBJ1-1; no clear D gene. CDR3 length equals 13 residues. In germline, CDR1 is LGHNA, CDR2 YNFKEQ. Trimming cost V 5 bases and J 0 bases, with 7 bases left between them. This CDR3 reads CASSANMNTEAFF. The CDR3 DNA follows: TGTGCCAGCAGCGCAAACATGAACACTGAAGCTTTCTTT.

This clone was picked up a small number of times. J is TRBJ1-1 and V is TRBV10-1; D is unresolved. CDR3 length: 12 amino acids. Between the trimmed V and J ends, which lost 4 bases and 11 bases, there was a span of 14 bases. CDR1 is WNHNN, CDR2 SYGVQD, per germline (reference sequence). CDR3 residues: CASSGGGREAFF. CDR3 nucleotide sequence: TGCGCCAGCAGTGGTGGAGGGCGCGAGGCTTTCTTT.

CDR3 sequence: CASSYLAVGSSEQFF. The CDR3 nucleotides read TGTGCCAGCAGTTACTTAGCTGTCGGTTCCAGTGAGCAGTTCTTC. The chain is built from TRBV6-5 and TRBJ2-1, with unresolved D. CDR1 and CDR2 from the germline V gene are MNHEY and SVGAGI. This CDR3 is 15 amino acids long. The V end lost 1 base, the J end lost 9 bases, and 16 bases lay between the germline ends.

This clone showed up just once. This sequence joins TRBV9 and TRBJ1-1; 8 bases map to TRBD1. The ends lost 0 bases at V and 4 bases at J; junction bases unmatched: 5. Germline V gene sequence: CDR1 SGDLS, CDR2 YYNGEE. The CDR3 length is 15 residues. The CDR3 DNA reads TGTGCCAGCAGCGTAGCTGGACAGGGATTCACTGAAGCTTTCTTT. The encoded protein is CASSVAGQGFTEAFF.

The chain couples TRBV27 to TRBJ1-4; D remains ambiguous. The V gene lost 10 bases and the J gene lost 4 bases, with 22 bases spanning the gap. Germline V gene sequence: CDR1 MNHEY, CDR2 SMNVEV (reference sequence). This CDR3 comprises 16 residues. CDR3 sequence reads: CATRPEPGIFNEKLFF. The CDR3 DNA sequence: TGTGCCACCCGACCGGAGCCCGGGATCTTTAATGAAAAACTGTTTTTT.

The chain links TRBV19 to TRBJ2-3; 9 bases agree with TRBD2. V trimming: 3 bases; J trimming: 4 bases; junction bases outside the gene matches: 8. Germline-derived CDR1 and CDR2 are LNHDA and SQIVND (reference sequence). The CDR3 totals 16 residues. CDR3 in amino acids: CASSMFSGGGSDTQYF. Here the CDR3 DNA reads TGTGCCAGTAGTATGTTTAGCGGGGGAGGTTCAGATACGCAGTATTTT. Filled out from reference TRBV19 and TRBJ2-3, the complete variable domain reads DGGITQSPKYLFRKEGQNVTLSCEQNLNHDAMYWYRQDPGQGLRLIYYSQIVNDFQKGDIAEGYSVSREKKESFPLTVTSAQKNPTAFYLCASSMFSGGGSDTQYFGPGTRLTVL.

A single count supports this clone. The chain carries TRBV5-1 and TRBJ2-3, with 8 positions matching TRBD2. V trimming: 4 bases; J trimming: 3 bases; junction bases outside the gene matches: 10. CDR1 SGHRS and CDR2 YFSETQ come from the germline V gene. This CDR3 contains 16 residues. The chain's CDR3 is CASSPGGTSTTDTQYF. For the CDR3, the DNA is TGCGCCAGCAGCCCGGGAGGGACTAGTACGACAGATACGCAGTATTTT. The entire variable domain, with the rest obtained from reference TRBV5-1 and TRBJ2-3, is as follows: KAGVTQTPRYLIKTRGQQVTLSCSPISGHRSVSWYQQTPGQGLQFLFEYFSETQRNKGNFPGRFSGRQFSNSRSEMNVSTLELGDSALYLCASSPGGTSTTDTQYFGPGTRLTVL.

J is TRBJ2-1 and V is TRBV18; D ambiguous. The length of the CDR3 is 14 residues. Germline CDR1 is KGHSH and CDR2 is LQKENI. The germline V and J ends were trimmed by 0 bases and 0 bases, with 3 bases remaining between them. The CDR3 sequence is CASSPPSSYNEQFF. CDR3 sequence (DNA): TGTGCCAGCTCACCACCTAGCTCCTACAATGAGCAGTTCTTC.

The sample holds one count of this clone. The chain combines TRBV10-1 with TRBJ2-5, with TRBD1 matching 8 bases. The assigned J gene may be wrong: the sequence end matches TRBJ2-7 better. The V gene's germline CDR1 is WNHNN and CDR2 SYGVQD (reference sequence). This CDR3 spans 14 amino acids. The CDR3 spells CASSESQGVYEQYF. The CDR3 nucleotides read TGCGCCAGCAGTGAGTCACAGGGGGTCTACGAGCAGTACTTC.

This chain uses TRBV18 with TRBJ1-3, with D uncertain. With 4 bases removed from V and 3 bases from J, the gap between germline ends came to 7 bases. The length of the CDR3 is 13 residues. Germline-derived CDR1 and CDR2 are KGHSH and LQKENI. The CDR3 sequence is CASSLEGGNTIYF. The CDR3 DNA reads TGTGCCAGCTCACTGGAGGGTGGAAACACCATATATTTT.

This chain joins TRBV6-1 and TRBJ1-3, with 9 bases that match TRBD1. Trimming cost V 4 bases and J 0 bases; bases outside gene matches: 13. Germline values: CDR1 MNHNS, CDR2 SASEGT. CDR3 length: 19 amino acids. The CDR3: CASSALTGGQTNSGNTIYF. CDR3 bases: TGTGCCAGCAGTGCTCTGACAGGGGGACAAACGAACTCTGGAAACACCATATATTTT.

The rearrangement links TRBV6-5 to TRBJ2-7; TRBD2 aligns across 7 bases. The germline CDR1 and CDR2 sequences are MNHEY and SVGAGI. V was pared by 0 bases and J by 6 bases, with 5 bases of the junction left unmatched. The CDR3 contains 14 residues. The CDR3 DNA reads TGTGCCAGCAGTTACTCGCAGGGAGGGCTCGAGCAGTACTTC. Its protein is CASSYSQGGLEQYF.

The chain is built from TRBV6-1 and TRBJ2-7; D is perhaps TRBD2 (5 bases). Germline CDR1 is MNHNS and CDR2 is SASEGT. Between the trimmed V and J ends, which lost 4 bases and 1 base, there was a span of 8 bases. The CDR3 spans 13 residues. The CDR3: CASSVDYSYEQYF. The CDR3 DNA reads as TGTGCCAGCAGTGTTGACTATTCCTACGAGCAGTACTTC.

This clone was detected a few times. V gene TRBV5-1 combines with J gene TRBJ2-2; possibly TRBD1 for D (5 bases). Germline V gives CDR1 SGHRS, CDR2 YFSETQ. The V gene lost 2 bases and the J gene lost 6 bases, with 17 bases spanning the gap. The CDR3 spans 16 residues. CDR3 DNA: TGCGCCAGCAGCTTAAGGGGAATCAATGAGGCCGGGGAGCTGTTTTTT. This codes for CASSLRGINEAGELFF.

The chain joins TRBV5-1 to TRBJ2-1; 8 bases fit TRBD1. There are 14 residues in the CDR3. The germline CDR1 and CDR2 sequences are SGHRS and YFSETQ. With 3 bases clipped from V and 8 bases from J, the junction kept 7 bases outside the gene matches. This CDR3 reads CASSSWPGGDEQFF. The CDR3, as DNA: TGCGCCAGCAGCTCCTGGCCAGGGGGCGATGAGCAGTTCTTC.

The chain employs TRBV6-5 and TRBJ2-7; 7 bases match TRBD1. Per germline, CDR1 MNHEY and CDR2 SVGAGI. The junction had 8 bases not matched to a gene; V was cut back by 6 bases and J by 0 bases. CDR3 length equals 15 residues. The CDR3 here is CASRLDRVSSYEQYF. The CDR3 coding sequence is TGTGCCAGCAGATTAGACAGGGTCAGCTCCTACGAGCAGTACTTC.